Listed here are 32 T cell receptor beta chains from one sample, sequenced in a study of synovial regulatory T cells in juvenile arthritis. TCRdb keeps only in-frame clones here, not all; method: immunoSEQ multiplex PCR. This sample carries 9,000 to 10,000 clones, with about 2% going to the ten biggest clones. The sample consisted of Treg cells from blood. The subset is: remaining (HLA-DR-negative) circulating blood Treg cells. The receptors shown here come from a donor between 2 and 35 years old with juvenile idiopathic arthritis.

This CDR3 reads CASSWVGYEQYF. The V call is TRBV28, the J call TRBJ2-7. Looked up from germline, CDR1 is MDHEN and CDR2 is SYDVKM. This CDR3 is built from 12 residues. The protein alone is recorded here.

The J gene is TRBJ2-7, the V gene TRBV9; checking the TCRdb D call of TRBD2 is not possible without DNA. The V gene's germline CDR1 is SGDLS and CDR2 YYNGEE. This CDR3 comprises 18 residues. No DNA was logged. CDR3 in amino acids: CASSVGLAGDSVLYEQYF.

Its frequency marks this clone as medium-sized (0.01 to 0.1%). The CDR3 loop reads CAISPQGLEQFF. The J gene is TRBJ2-1, the V gene TRBV10-3. The CDR3 is 12 residues long. No DNA is listed. Germline CDR1 reads ENHRY; CDR2 reads SYGVKD.

The CDR3 spells CASSVGFGGTRETQYF. The chain carries TRBV9 and TRBJ2-5; TCRdb's D gene call, TRBD2, goes unchecked for lack of DNA. The germline V gene encodes CDR1 SGDLS and CDR2 YYNGEE. The CDR3 loop spans 16 amino acids. DNA is not on record.

The chain recombines TRBV7-8 with TRBJ1-2. Germline V lookup: CDR1 SGHVS, CDR2 FQNEAQ. This CDR3 contains 11 residues. Only the protein is available. CDR3 sequence reads: CASSLDHGYTF.

The chain recombines TRBV11-2 with TRBJ1-1. The CDR3 covers 13 residues. No coding sequence is recorded. Per germline, CDR1 SGHAT and CDR2 FQNNGV. Here the CDR3 reads CASSLEGNTEAFF.

The chain links TRBV5-1 to TRBJ2-5. This CDR3 region has 11 residues. DNA was not recorded. Germline V gene lookup returns CDR1 SGHRS and CDR2 YFSETQ. The CDR3 protein is CASRGLETQYF.

The chain joins TRBV7-9 to TRBJ1-2; TCRdb lists TRBD1, though no DNA is available to test this call. The CDR3 length is 16 residues. No DNA is listed. Germline assignment: CDR1 SEHNR and CDR2 FQNEAQ (reference sequence). The CDR3 reads CASSSHYTGTSTGYTF.

The J gene is TRBJ2-2, the V gene TRBV9. There are 14 residues in the CDR3. There is no recorded DNA. Germline CDR1 is SGDLS and CDR2 is YYNGEE. The CDR3 sequence: CASSSLLAGGELFF.

The V gene is TRBV7-2, the J gene TRBJ2-1; TCRdb's D call of TRBD2 is untestable without DNA. There are 16 residues in the CDR3. Only the protein is on record. Per the germline V gene, CDR1 is SGHTA and CDR2 is FQGNSA. The CDR3 reads CASSLSSGGVGYEQFF.

V is TRBV2 and J is TRBJ2-5; without DNA, the TCRdb call of TRBD2 cannot be checked. CDR3 length: 13 residues. DNA for this receptor is not on file. Germline V lookup: CDR1 SNHLY, CDR2 FYNNEI. The CDR3: CASSLAGVETQYF.

The chain has TRBV5-4 and TRBJ2-2; no DNA is available, so the TRBD2 call from TCRdb remains unchecked. CDR3 length: 14 amino acids. No DNA is listed. CDR1 and CDR2 (germline): SGHNT, YYREEE (reference sequence). The CDR3 is CAYERALDTGELFF.

The V gene is TRBV4-3, the J gene TRBJ2-7. This CDR3 region has 14 residues. No coding sequence is recorded. CDR1 is LGHNA and CDR2 is YSLEER in the germline V gene. The CDR3 reads CASSPDLGSYEQYF.

The chain is built from TRBV7-2 and TRBJ1-6; TCRdb's D call, TRBD1, is unchecked because there is no DNA. Germline V CDR1 and CDR2: SGHTA, FQGNSA. This CDR3 is 15 amino acids long. No DNA accompanies this entry. CDR3 sequence: CASSLDRGRNSPLHF.

The V gene is TRBV7-2, the J gene TRBJ1-1; TCRdb's assignment of TRBD1 cannot be checked, as there is no DNA. From germline, CDR1 is SGHTA and CDR2 FQGNSA. The CDR3 has 15 amino acids. There is no recorded DNA. This CDR3 reads CASSLERTGLTEAFF.

This chain uses TRBV9 with TRBJ2-1. Per the germline V gene, CDR1 is SGDLS and CDR2 is YYNGEE. The length of the CDR3 is 15 residues. A DNA sequence was not provided. CDR3 sequence reads: CASSVVDRPVGEQFF.

By frequency, this clone is medium-sized (0.01 to 0.1%). The chain links TRBV7-9 to TRBJ2-3; TCRdb reports TRBD2, a call that lacks DNA to check it against. The CDR3 is 18 residues long. The DNA sequence is not available. The germline V gene has CDR1 SEHNR and CDR2 FQNEAQ (reference sequence). This CDR3 reads CASSTYTSGGARGDTQYF.

Measured by frequency, this clone is medium-sized. The V gene is TRBV4-3, the J gene TRBJ1-6. CDR1 and CDR2 (germline): LGHNA, YSLEER. CDR3 length: 16 residues. The protein alone is recorded here. The CDR3 is CASSQGLSSYNSPLHF.

This chain links TRBV5-4 with TRBJ1-1; TCRdb's assignment of TRBD1 cannot be checked, as there is no DNA. This CDR3 has 12 residues. The entry carries no DNA sequence. Germline V CDR1 and CDR2: SGHNT, YYREEE (reference sequence). This CDR3 is CASSIRGTEAFF.

V usage is TRBV30 and J usage is TRBJ2-5; checking the TCRdb D call of TRBD2 is not possible without DNA. The CDR3 spans 16 residues. There is no recorded DNA. Germline V gives CDR1 GTSNPN, CDR2 SVGIG (reference sequence). This CDR3 is CAWSGWGGGATETQYF.

The chain links TRBV7-2 to TRBJ1-4; TCRdb lists TRBD1, though no DNA is available to test this call. Germline CDR1 is SGHTA and CDR2 is FQGNSA. CDR3 length equals 13 residues. This entry has no DNA. The CDR3 loop reads CASSIPGQEKLFF.

This rearrangement joins TRBV6-1 to TRBJ1-6. Germline V lookup: CDR1 MNHNS, CDR2 SASEGT. This CDR3 region has 15 residues. DNA was not recorded. CDR3 residues: CASEKLRSEDSPLHF.

Frequency places this clone as medium-sized. This chain joins TRBV18 and TRBJ2-7; TCRdb picks TRBD1, but there is no DNA to check that call. This CDR3 is 16 amino acids long. The DNA is not on file. From germline, CDR1 is KGHSH and CDR2 LQKENI. This CDR3 reads CASSPTKGQVSIEQYF.

This clone is labeled medium-sized based on frequency. The rearrangement joins TRBV7-2 to TRBJ1-3; TCRdb indicates TRBD1, and absent DNA this call remains unverified. Per the germline V gene, CDR1 is SGHTA and CDR2 is FQGNSA. This CDR3 is built from 15 residues. Only the protein is available. The CDR3: CASSRGVLSGNTIYF.

The chain carries TRBV5-1 and TRBJ2-6. The germline CDR1 and CDR2 sequences are SGHRS and YFSETQ. The CDR3 has 14 amino acids. This entry has no DNA. This chain's CDR3 is CASSLSSGANVLTF. Filled out from reference TRBV5-1 and TRBJ2-6, the complete variable domain reads KAGVTQTPRYLIKTRGQQVTLSCSPISGHRSVSWYQQTPGQGLQFLFEYFSETQRNKGNFPGRFSGRQFSNSRSEMNVSTLELGDSALYLCASSLSSGANVLTFGAGSRLTVL.

This chain joins TRBV27 and TRBJ2-3. Germline CDR1 and CDR2: MNHEY and SMNVEV (reference sequence). This CDR3 is built from 15 residues. No DNA is recorded. The CDR3 protein is CASSLLGKSTDTQYF.

The rearrangement joins TRBV6-1 to TRBJ1-2. The germline V gene has CDR1 MNHNS and CDR2 SASEGT. The CDR3 loop spans 15 amino acids. The nucleotide record is missing. The chain's CDR3 is CASSPPGLTFHGYTF.

This sequence joins TRBV2 and TRBJ1-2. The CDR3 is made up of 16 amino acids. DNA for this receptor is not on file. Per the germline V gene, CDR1 is SNHLY and CDR2 is FYNNEI. The CDR3 sequence: CASMGKTDDWNYGYTF.

The genes are TRBV7-8 and TRBJ2-2; as DNA is missing, the TRBD1 call by TCRdb cannot be tested. Germline values: CDR1 SGHVS, CDR2 FQNEAQ. This CDR3 spans 16 amino acids. Nucleotide data are not available. This chain's CDR3 is CASSLGRGRNTGELFF.

V and J are TRBV7-9 and TRBJ2-3; absent DNA, TCRdb's TRBD2 call cannot be checked. The CDR3 runs to 13 residues. No DNA sequence is on record. Germline CDR1 is SEHNR and CDR2 is FQNEAQ (reference sequence). The CDR3 spells CASSLERSGTQYF.

The chain joins TRBV5-1 to TRBJ1-2. The CDR3 contains 14 residues. DNA for this receptor is not on file. Germline CDR1 reads SGHRS; CDR2 reads YFSETQ. The CDR3 sequence: CASSLGGPGDGYTF.

According to its frequency, this clone is medium-sized. The V gene is TRBV5-6, the J gene TRBJ2-7; with no DNA, the TCRdb D assignment of TRBD2 cannot be verified. Germline assignment: CDR1 SGHDT and CDR2 YYEEEE. This CDR3 is 11 amino acids long. No DNA sequence is on record. CDR3 residues: CASSGGTLQYF.